A single sample is the source of the 6 T cell receptor beta chains below, sequenced in a study of blood T cells in healthy people across ages. Together with a sample-barcoded 5' primer, a J-beta primer mix was included in a second PCR lasting roughly 6 to 12 cycles. TCRdb itself ran the 5' RACE reads through MiXCR, one entry per CDR3 protein. This sample has under 2 million distinct CDR3 sequences, with 30% to 35% found just once. Sequenced material: blood. Receptors were obtained from a woman aged 25 to 39 in good health.

V usage is TRBV9 and J usage is TRBJ2-5; possible D gene TRBD2, 7 bases. CDR3 size: 16 residues. Germline CDR1 is SGDLS and CDR2 is YYNGEE. The V gene lost 3 bases and the J gene lost 7 bases, with 22 bases spanning the gap. CDR3 DNA: TGTGCCAGCAGCGCAAGTTCGGGACACCCGGGAGGGACCCAGTACTTC. This sequence encodes CASSASSGHPGGTQYF.

The chain carries TRBV3-1 and TRBJ2-5; 7 bases line up with TRBD1. CDR1 is LGHDT and CDR2 is YNNKEL in the germline V gene (reference sequence). The CDR3 runs to 13 residues. J gave up 4 bases and V 2 bases, and 1 base lay outside the gene matches. In DNA form, the CDR3 reads TGTGCCAGCAGCCAACACAGGGGAGAGACCCAGTACTTC. Its translation: CASSQHRGETQYF.

The CDR3 here is CASSLDSLESEAFF. The CDR3 coding sequence is TGCGCCAGCAGCTTGGATTCTTTAGAGTCGGAAGCTTTCTTT. The V gene is TRBV5-1, the J gene TRBJ1-1; D is uncertain. This CDR3 has 14 residues. Germline-derived CDR1 and CDR2 are SGHRS and YFSETQ. Trimming shortened V by 0 bases and J by 8 bases, and 14 bases separated the two germline ends.

A single count supports this clonotype. The rearrangement uses TRBV6-5 and TRBJ2-7, with 10 bases identical to TRBD2. Trimming at V came to 0 bases and at J to 1 base, leaving 12 bases not matched to a gene. The CDR3 is 19 residues long. Germline assignment: CDR1 MNHEY and CDR2 SVGAGI. The CDR3 nucleotides read TGTGCCAGCAGTTACTCGACGGTGGCTAGCGGGGGTCGATCCTACGAGCAGTACTTC. Protein sequence: CASSYSTVASGGRSYEQYF.

As for this clonotype: This sequence may be a read error, since a much larger clone differs from it by one base. CDR3 loop: CSVEDFGSVRAESSYNEQFF. CDR3 in DNA: TGCAGCGTTGAAGATTTTGGTAGCGTGAGGGCCGAAAGCTCCTACAATGAGCAGTTCTTC. The V gene is TRBV29-1, the J gene TRBJ2-1; tentative D call: TRBD2 (5 bases). V shed 0 bases and J shed 0 bases, with 24 bases lying between them. The CDR3 is 20 residues long. Germline V CDR1 and CDR2: SQVTM, ANQGSEA.

This clonotype was seen more than once but under ten times. The rearrangement uses TRBV6-5 and TRBJ1-1; 7 bases fit TRBD1. The V segment lost 2 bases and the J segment 1 base; nucleotides outside the gene matches: 1. Germline lookup yields CDR1 MNHEY and CDR2 SVGAGI. This CDR3 is built from 14 residues. The CDR3 reads CASSYGQANTEAFF. The CDR3 DNA is TGTGCCAGCAGTTACGGACAGGCGAACACTGAAGCTTTCTTT.